Each of the 12 T cell receptor beta chains below was sequenced from the same sample in a study of cytomegalovirus exposure and HLA in healthy donors. Assay used: immunoSEQ multiplex PCR; TCRdb lists only in-frame clones, some missing. The repertoire has about 240,000 clones, approximately 83% of them found once; the top ten carry around 1.2%. The sequenced sample consisted of PBMCs. The receptors shown here come from a woman aged 25 to 45 in good health and CMV-seropositive.

The chain is built from TRBV27 and TRBJ2-3, with no clear D. V was cut by 3 bases and J by 0 bases, with 7 bases left in between. CDR1 MNHEY and CDR2 SMNVEV come from the germline V gene (reference sequence). The CDR3 contains 14 residues. CDR3 sequence (DNA): TGTGCCAGCAGTTTCCGGGTTAGCACAGATACGCAGTATTTT. Residues: CASSFRVSTDTQYF.

A single count supports this clone. The chain is built from TRBV6-1 and TRBJ2-3; 14 bases are a match to TRBD2. This CDR3 has 17 residues. Trimming cost V 0 bases and J 4 bases; bases outside gene matches: 3. The germline gives CDR1 MNHNS, CDR2 SASEGT. CDR3 sequence: CASSEAPTSGGADTQYF. The CDR3, as DNA: TGTGCCAGCAGTGAAGCCCCGACTAGCGGGGGGGCAGATACGCAGTATTTT.

This clone came up once. The chain couples TRBV10-1 to TRBJ1-5; 7 nucleotides agree with TRBD1. Germline V lookup: CDR1 WNHNN, CDR2 SYGVQD (reference sequence). There are 19 residues in the CDR3. The J segment lost 2 bases and the V segment lost 6 bases, leaving 19 bases of the junction unmatched. DNA of the CDR3: TGCGCCAGCAGAGAGGACCGGGACAGCCAGTTAACGTGCAATCAGCCCCAGCATTTT. Translation: CASREDRDSQLTCNQPQHF.

The chain links TRBV5-1 to TRBJ1-1; the match to TRBD1 covers 11 bases. Unmatched junction bases numbered 12, after V lost 0 bases and J lost 5 bases. The CDR3 covers 18 residues. CDR1 SGHRS and CDR2 YFSETQ come from the germline V gene. The CDR3 loop is CASSLAEDRGRVGTEAFF. The CDR3 nucleotides read TGCGCCAGCAGCTTGGCCGAGGACAGGGGGCGTGTTGGTACTGAAGCTTTCTTT.

The rearrangement joins TRBV6-5 to TRBJ2-3, with a weak D call TRBD1 (5 bases). The V end was cut by 6 bases, the J end by 1 base, with 5 bases between. The CDR3 sequence is 12 residues long. CDR1 is MNHEY, CDR2 SVGAGI, per germline. CDR3 sequence: CASRTGTDTQYF. Here the CDR3 DNA reads TGTGCCAGCAGGACAGGCACAGATACGCAGTATTTT.

The CDR3 sequence: CASSPISGRAVVGEQFF. CDR3 DNA: TGTGCCAGCAGCCCTATAAGCGGGAGGGCCGTTGTGGGTGAGCAGTTCTTC. The rearrangement uses TRBV9 and TRBJ2-1; 10 nucleotides line up with TRBD2. V was clipped by 4 bases and J by 9 bases; unmatched bases: 16. Germline V gene lookup returns CDR1 SGDLS and CDR2 YYNGEE. The CDR3 sequence is 17 residues long.

The chain recombines TRBV9 with TRBJ2-2; 8 positions match TRBD1. J was trimmed by 5 bases and V by 0 bases; bases with no gene match: 6. This CDR3 spans 16 amino acids. Germline loops: CDR1 SGDLS, CDR2 YYNGEE. CDR3 loop: CASSVAGQGVTGELFF. CDR3 sequence (DNA): TGTGCCAGCAGCGTAGCAGGACAGGGAGTAACCGGGGAGCTGTTTTTT.

The genes are TRBV4-2 and TRBJ2-7; 11 bases fit TRBD1. The CDR3 covers 15 residues. Germline lookup yields CDR1 LGHNA and CDR2 YNFKEQ. The ends lost 4 bases at V and 4 bases at J; junction bases unmatched: 6. The chain's CDR3 is CASSPSGQGGYEQYF. For the CDR3, the DNA is TGTGCCAGCAGCCCCTCGGGACAGGGGGGATACGAGCAGTACTTC.

A single count supports this clone. The V gene is TRBV5-8, the J gene TRBJ2-7; 8 bases line up with TRBD2. CDR3 size: 15 residues. Germline values: CDR1 SGHTS, CDR2 YDEGEE. The V and J ends lost 1 base and 6 bases, in that order; junction bases with no gene match: 9. CDR3 region: CASSLRIAGPGEQYF. The CDR3 coding sequence is TGTGCCAGCAGCTTGAGGATAGCGGGGCCCGGCGAGCAGTACTTC. The variable domain in full, with the rest retrieved from reference TRBV5-8 and TRBJ2-7, is EAGVTQSPTHLIKTRGQQATLRCSPISGHTSVYWYQQALGLGLQFLLWYDEGEERNRGNFPPRFSGRQFPNYSSELNVNALELEDSALYLCASSLRIAGPGEQYFGPGTRLTVT.

This clone was seen repeatedly, ten times or more. The chain couples TRBV6-4 to TRBJ2-1; D not certain. The V gene's germline CDR1 is MRHNA and CDR2 SNTAGT. CDR3 length: 15 amino acids. Trimming took 0 bases from V and 0 from J, leaving 6 bases between them. CDR3 amino acids: CASSDSGSSYNEQFF. The CDR3 nucleotides read TGTGCCAGCAGTGACTCGGGCAGCTCCTACAATGAGCAGTTCTTC.

The chain has TRBV4-1 and TRBJ2-1; TRBD2 aligns across 11 bases. The CDR3 sequence is 16 residues long. Trimming removed 3 bases from V and 7 bases from J; junction bases left unmatched: 8. In germline, CDR1 is MGHRA, CDR2 YSYEKL. CDR3 nucleotide sequence: TGCGCCAGCAGCCAGACCCTAGCGGGAGGCTGGAATGAGCAGTTCTTC. This sequence encodes CASSQTLAGGWNEQFF.

The J gene is TRBJ1-1, the V gene TRBV9; D unclear. This CDR3 comprises 13 residues. The germline CDR1 and CDR2 sequences are SGDLS and YYNGEE. V lost 0 bases and J lost 3, with 6 bases in between. CDR3 nucleotide sequence: TGTGCCAGCAGCGTAGCGGTGGACACTGAAGCTTTCTTT. Amino acids: CASSVAVDTEAFF. Full variable domain (remainder filled in from reference TRBV9 and TRBJ1-1): DSGVTQTPKHLITATGQRVTLRCSPRSGDLSVYWYQQSLDQGLQFLIQYYNGEERAKGNILERFSAQQFPDLHSELNLSSLELGDSALYFCASSVAVDTEAFFGQGTRLTVV.